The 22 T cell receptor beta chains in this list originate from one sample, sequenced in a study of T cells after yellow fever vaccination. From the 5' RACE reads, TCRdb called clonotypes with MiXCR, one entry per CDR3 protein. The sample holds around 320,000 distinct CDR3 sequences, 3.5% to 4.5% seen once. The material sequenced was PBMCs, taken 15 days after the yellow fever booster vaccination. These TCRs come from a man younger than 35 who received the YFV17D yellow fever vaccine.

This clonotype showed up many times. The CDR3 DNA reads TGTGCCAGCAGTTTATCTGGGGCCAGCACTGAAGCTTTCTTT. It translates to CASSLSGASTEAFF. This chain joins TRBV12-3 or TRBV12-4 and TRBJ1-1, with D possibly matching TRBD1 (5 bases). The V gene lost 2 bases and the J gene lost 4 bases, with 11 bases spanning the gap. The CDR3 has 14 residues.

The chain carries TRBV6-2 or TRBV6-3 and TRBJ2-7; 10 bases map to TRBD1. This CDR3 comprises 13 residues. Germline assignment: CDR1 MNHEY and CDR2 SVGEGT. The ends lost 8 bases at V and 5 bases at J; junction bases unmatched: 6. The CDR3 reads CASWDRGFHEQYV. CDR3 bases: TGTGCCAGCTGGGACAGGGGTTTCCACGAGCAGTACGTC.

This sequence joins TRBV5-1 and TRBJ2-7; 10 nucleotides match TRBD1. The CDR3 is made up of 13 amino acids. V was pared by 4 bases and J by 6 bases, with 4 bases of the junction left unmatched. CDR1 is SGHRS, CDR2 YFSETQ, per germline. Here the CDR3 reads CASSKGDRGEQYV. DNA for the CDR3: TGCGCCAGCAGCAAGGGGGACAGGGGCGAGCAGTACGTC.

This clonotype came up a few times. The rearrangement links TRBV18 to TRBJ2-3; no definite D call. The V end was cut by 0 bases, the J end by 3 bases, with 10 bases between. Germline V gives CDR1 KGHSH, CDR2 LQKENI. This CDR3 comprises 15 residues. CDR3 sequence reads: CASSPPRLATDTQYF. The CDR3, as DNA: TGTGCCAGCTCACCACCCCGGTTAGCAACAGATACGCAGTATTTT.

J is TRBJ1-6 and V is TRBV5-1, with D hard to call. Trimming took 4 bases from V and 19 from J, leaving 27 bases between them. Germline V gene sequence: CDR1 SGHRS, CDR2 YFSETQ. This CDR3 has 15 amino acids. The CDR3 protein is CASSLAVPPNSPIHF. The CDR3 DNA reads TGCGCCAGCAGCCTCGCCGTTCCCCCTAATTCACCCATACACTTT.

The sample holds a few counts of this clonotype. DNA for the CDR3: TGTGCCAGCAGCCCCCTCGGGGCACCAAATTCACCCCTCCACTTT. Translating it yields CASSPLGAPNSPLHF. The chain combines TRBV7-2 with TRBJ1-6; D may be TRBD1 (5 bases). The CDR3 is 15 amino acids. CDR1 is SGHTA and CDR2 is FQGNSA in the germline V gene. Trimming removed 5 bases at V and 7 bases at J, with 15 bases between.

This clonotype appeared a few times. Written as DNA, the CDR3 is TGTGCCTGGACCCTACAGGGGGCTCGTGAGCAGTACTTC. This sequence encodes CAWTLQGAREQYF. This sequence joins TRBV30 and TRBJ2-7, with TRBD1 matching 9 bases. Germline CDR1 is GTSNPN and CDR2 is SVGIG (reference sequence). V trimming: 4 bases; J trimming: 7 bases; junction bases outside the gene matches: 8. This CDR3 spans 13 amino acids. Filled out from reference TRBV30 and TRBJ2-7, the complete variable domain reads SQTIHQWPATLVQPVGSPLSLECTVEGTSNPNLYWYRQAAGRGLQLLFYSVGIGQISSEVPQNLSASRPQDRQFILSSKKLLLSDSGFYLCAWTLQGAREQYFGPGTRLTVT.

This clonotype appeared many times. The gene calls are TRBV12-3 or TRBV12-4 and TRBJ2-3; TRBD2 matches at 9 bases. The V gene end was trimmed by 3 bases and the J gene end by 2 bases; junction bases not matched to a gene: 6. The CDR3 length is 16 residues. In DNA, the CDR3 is TGTGCCAGCAGTTTCGCTAGCGGGGTACCCACAGATACGCAGTATTTT. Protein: CASSFASGVPTDTQYF.

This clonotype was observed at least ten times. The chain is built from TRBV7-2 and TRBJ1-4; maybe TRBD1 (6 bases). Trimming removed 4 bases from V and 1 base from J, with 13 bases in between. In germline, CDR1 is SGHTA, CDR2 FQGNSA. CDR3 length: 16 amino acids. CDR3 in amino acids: CASSYRGGRTNEKLFF. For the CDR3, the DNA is TGTGCCAGCAGCTATAGAGGGGGGCGAACTAATGAAAAACTGTTTTTT.

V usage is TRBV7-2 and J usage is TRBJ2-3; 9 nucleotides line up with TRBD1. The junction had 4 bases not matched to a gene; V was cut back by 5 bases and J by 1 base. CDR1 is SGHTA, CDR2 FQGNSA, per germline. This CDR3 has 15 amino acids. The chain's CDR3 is CASSGRQGGTDTQYF. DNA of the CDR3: TGTGCCAGCAGCGGACGACAGGGGGGCACAGATACGCAGTATTTT.

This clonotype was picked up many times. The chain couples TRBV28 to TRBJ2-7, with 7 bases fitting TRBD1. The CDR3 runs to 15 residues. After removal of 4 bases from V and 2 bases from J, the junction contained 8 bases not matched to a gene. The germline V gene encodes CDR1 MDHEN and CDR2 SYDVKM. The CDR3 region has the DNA TGTGCCAGCAGTTCCCCCGGACAGGAGACCTACGAGCAGTACGTC. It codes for CASSSPGQETYEQYV.

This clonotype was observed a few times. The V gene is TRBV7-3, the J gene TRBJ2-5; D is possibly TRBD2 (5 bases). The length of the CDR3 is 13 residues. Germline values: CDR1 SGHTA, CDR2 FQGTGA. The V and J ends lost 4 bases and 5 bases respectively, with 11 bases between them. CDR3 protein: CASSSATGETQYF. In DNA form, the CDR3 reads TGTGCCAGCAGCTCCGCTACGGGGGAGACCCAGTACTTC.

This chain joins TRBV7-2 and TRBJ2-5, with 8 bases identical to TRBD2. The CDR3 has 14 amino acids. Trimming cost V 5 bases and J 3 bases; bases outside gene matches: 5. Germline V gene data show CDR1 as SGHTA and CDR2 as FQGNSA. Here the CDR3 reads CASSVGLGEETQYF. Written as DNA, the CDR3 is TGTGCCAGCAGCGTGGGACTAGGGGAAGAGACCCAGTACTTC.

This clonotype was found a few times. CDR3 nucleotide sequence: TGTGCCAGCAGCCAAGCGTGGGGAATGAACACTGAAGCTTTCTTT. It specifies CASSQAWGMNTEAFF. This rearrangement joins TRBV14 to TRBJ1-1, with D unresolved. The CDR3 extends over 15 amino acids. V dropped 1 base and J dropped 0 bases, with 9 bases sitting between them. The V gene's germline CDR1 is SGHDN and CDR2 FVKESK.

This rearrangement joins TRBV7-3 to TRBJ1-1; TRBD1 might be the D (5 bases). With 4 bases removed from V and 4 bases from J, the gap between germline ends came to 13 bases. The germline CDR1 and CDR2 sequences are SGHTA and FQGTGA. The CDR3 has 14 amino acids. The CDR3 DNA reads TGTGCCAGCAGCTCGGGGGGGTTGTCCACTGAAGCTTTCTTT. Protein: CASSSGGLSTEAFF. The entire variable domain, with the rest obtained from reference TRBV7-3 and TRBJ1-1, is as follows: GAGVSQTPSNKVTEKGKYVELRCDPISGHTALYWYRQSLGQGPEFLIYFQGTGAADDSGLPNDRFFAVRPEGSVSTLKIQRTERGDSAVYLCASSSGGLSTEAFFGQGTRLTVV.

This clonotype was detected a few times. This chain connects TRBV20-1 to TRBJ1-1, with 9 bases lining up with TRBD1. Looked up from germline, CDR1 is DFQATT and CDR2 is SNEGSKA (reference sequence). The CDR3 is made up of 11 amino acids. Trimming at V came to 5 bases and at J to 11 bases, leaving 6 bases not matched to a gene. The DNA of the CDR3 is TGCAGTGCTCTACAGGGGGCGTGGGCTTTCTTT. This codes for CSALQGAWAFF.

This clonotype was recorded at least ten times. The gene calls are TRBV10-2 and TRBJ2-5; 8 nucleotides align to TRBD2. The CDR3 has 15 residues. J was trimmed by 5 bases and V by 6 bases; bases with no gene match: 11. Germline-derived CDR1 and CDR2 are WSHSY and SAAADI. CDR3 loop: CASSENGGAAETQYF. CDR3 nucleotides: TGCGCCAGCAGCGAAAACGGGGGGGCCGCCGAGACCCAGTACTTC.

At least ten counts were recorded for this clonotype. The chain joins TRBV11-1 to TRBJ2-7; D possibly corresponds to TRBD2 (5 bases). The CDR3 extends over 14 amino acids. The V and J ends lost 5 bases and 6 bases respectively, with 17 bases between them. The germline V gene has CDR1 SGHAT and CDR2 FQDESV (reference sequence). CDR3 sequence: CASSLSTKTFEQYF. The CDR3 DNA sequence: TGTGCCAGCAGCCTCTCGACTAAAACGTTCGAGCAGTACTTC.

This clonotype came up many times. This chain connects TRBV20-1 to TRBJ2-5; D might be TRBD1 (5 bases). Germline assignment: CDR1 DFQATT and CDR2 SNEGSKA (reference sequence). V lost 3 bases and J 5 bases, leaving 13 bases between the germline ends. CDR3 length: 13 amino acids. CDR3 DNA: TGCAGTGCTAGTCGACAGTCCGCGGAGACCCAGTACTTC. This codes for CSASRQSAETQYF.

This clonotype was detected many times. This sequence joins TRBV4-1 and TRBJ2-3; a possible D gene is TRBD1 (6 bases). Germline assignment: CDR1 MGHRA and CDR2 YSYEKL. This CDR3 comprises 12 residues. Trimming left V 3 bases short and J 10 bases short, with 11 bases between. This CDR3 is CASSHDQGPQYF. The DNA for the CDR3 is TGCGCCAGCAGCCACGACCAGGGGCCGCAGTATTTT.

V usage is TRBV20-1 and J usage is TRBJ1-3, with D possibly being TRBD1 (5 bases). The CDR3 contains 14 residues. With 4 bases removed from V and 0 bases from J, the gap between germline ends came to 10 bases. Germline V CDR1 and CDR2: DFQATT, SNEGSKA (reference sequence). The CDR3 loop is CSATSGSSGNTIYF. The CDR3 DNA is TGCAGTGCTACGTCAGGGAGCTCTGGAAACACCATATATTTT.

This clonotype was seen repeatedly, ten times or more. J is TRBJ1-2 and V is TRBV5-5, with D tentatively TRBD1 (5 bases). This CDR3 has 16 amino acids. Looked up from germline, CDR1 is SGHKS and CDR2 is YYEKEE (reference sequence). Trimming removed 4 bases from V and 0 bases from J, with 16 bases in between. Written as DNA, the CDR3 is TGTGCCAGCAGCCCTCAGGACACTTTTACTAACTATGGCTACACCTTC. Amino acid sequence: CASSPQDTFTNYGYTF.